The 27 T cell receptor beta chains reported below all come from one sample, sequenced in a study of regulatory T cells in long-lasting Graves disease. Arm-PCR with iRepertoire HTBI primers amplified the CDR3 regions for these TCR beta libraries. TCRdb called the multiplex PCR reads again in MiXCR, with one record for every CDR3 protein. The sample lists more than 400,000 distinct CDR3 sequences, roughly 15% seen once, with 9% to 15% in the top ten. The time point was: newly diagnosed GD, antithyroid drugs for less than 3 months. PBMC RNA was the source of the TCR library. These same data were also listed under a study on T cells in Graves' hyperthyroidism and ophthalmopathy.

The sample was peripheral blood mononuclear cells (PBMCs), taken at new diagnosis, from a patient treated with antithyroid drugs. The origin of the receptors is a man aged 35 to 55 with Graves disease.

This clonotype was recorded only once. This chain joins TRBV4-1 and TRBJ2-1, with D unclear. The end of the DNA fits TRBJ2-7 better, so the J call may be wrong. Looked up from germline, CDR1 is MGHRA and CDR2 is YSYEKL. CDR3 length: 15 amino acids. The CDR3 here is CASSQSRSSYNEQYF. In DNA, the CDR3 is TGCGCCAGCAGCCAATCACGGAGCTCCTACAATGAGCAGTACTTC.

This clonotype was picked up a small number of times. The junction departs from germline at one end; a sequencing error may be responsible. The J gene is TRBJ2-2, the V gene TRBV27; D is ambiguous. The CDR3 covers 13 residues. The germline V gene has CDR1 MNHEY and CDR2 SMNVEV (reference sequence). This CDR3 reads CASSLSKTGELFF. CDR3 bases: TGTGCCAGCAGTTTATCGAAGACCGGGGAGCTGTTTTTT.

To note about this clonotype: A much more abundant neighbour one base away suggests this may be a read error. In DNA, the CDR3 is TGTGCCAGCAGTTCCCCCGGTCATGAGCAGTTCTTC. Its protein product is CASSSPGHEQFF. J is TRBJ2-1 and V is TRBV12-3 or TRBV12-4; D is unclear. V was clipped by 4 bases and J by 8 bases, with 9 bases between them. The CDR3 contains 12 residues.

This clonotype was observed a handful of times. The gene calls are TRBV5-6 and TRBJ2-7; D is possibly TRBD1 or TRBD2 (6 bases each). Germline V CDR1 and CDR2: SGHDT, YYEEEE. V was clipped by 6 bases and J by 13 bases, with 20 bases between them. This CDR3 spans 12 amino acids. The CDR3 region is CASMASAGHPYF. Here the CDR3 DNA reads TGTGCCAGCATGGCATCCGCGGGACACCCTTACTTC.

This clonotype was seen a handful of times. The gene calls are TRBV14 and TRBJ2-1; D is unresolved. Trimming pared 1 base from V and 3 bases from J, leaving 7 bases between. The CDR3 extends over 14 amino acids. In germline, CDR1 is SGHDN, CDR2 FVKESK. CDR3 nucleotides: TGTGCCAGCAGCCAAGTTCCTAACTACAATGAGCAGTTCTTC. It specifies CASSQVPNYNEQFF.

In this sample, this clonotype turned up many times. V usage is TRBV2 and J usage is TRBJ2-7; 7 bases align to TRBD1. With V trimmed by 2 bases and J by 3 bases, 7 bases remained unmatched. The length of the CDR3 is 15 residues. The germline V gene encodes CDR1 SNHLY and CDR2 FYNNEI. CDR3 DNA: TGTGCCAGCAGTGAACATGGGACAGTGGGCTACGAGCAGTACTTC. The encoded protein is CASSEHGTVGYEQYF.

A few counts support this clonotype. This chain connects TRBV5-1 to TRBJ2-1; 8 bases match TRBD1. V shed 4 bases, J shed 8 bases, and the junction held 8 bases outside the gene matches. Per the germline V gene, CDR1 is SGHRS and CDR2 is YFSETQ. This CDR3 has 14 residues. The CDR3 DNA is TGCGCCAGCAGCCCTGGACAGGGTAGGGATGAGCAGTTCTTC. Translation: CASSPGQGRDEQFF.

This clonotype has more than one count but fewer than ten. The V call is TRBV20-1, the J call TRBJ2-6; no reliable D call. The V end lost 2 bases, the J end lost 2 bases, and 10 bases lay between the germline ends. The CDR3 loop spans 15 amino acids. Germline CDR1 DFQATT, CDR2 SNEGSKA (reference sequence). For the CDR3, the DNA is TGCAGTGCTAGACACACAGTGGCTGGGGCCAACGTCCTGACTTTC. Amino acids: CSARHTVAGANVLTF.

This clonotype appeared many times. The V and J genes are TRBV28 and TRBJ2-5; D is perhaps TRBD1 (7 bases). V lost 6 bases, J lost 4 bases, and 12 bases lay in between. CDR3 length: 13 amino acids. Germline loops: CDR1 MDHEN, CDR2 SYDVKM. Here the CDR3 DNA reads TGTGCCAGCAGCGGAGGGGGCGTAGAGACCCAGTACTTC. Residues: CASSGGGVETQYF.

This clonotype occurred many times. The chain has TRBV7-8 and TRBJ2-5; the match to TRBD2 covers 7 bases. The germline V gene encodes CDR1 SGHVS and CDR2 FQNEAQ. The V segment lost 5 bases and the J segment 1 base; nucleotides outside the gene matches: 7. This CDR3 contains 15 residues. CDR3 amino acids: CASSQGRETQETQYF. CDR3 DNA: TGTGCCAGCAGCCAAGGGCGGGAGACCCAAGAGACCCAGTACTTC. Full variable domain (missing parts from reference TRBV7-8 and TRBJ2-5): GAGVSQSPRYKVAKRGQDVALRCDPISGHVSLFWYQQALGQGPEFLTYFQNEAQLDKSGLPSDRFFAERPEGSVSTLKIQRTQQEDSAVYLCASSQGRETQETQYFGPGTRLLVL.

The sample holds many counts of this clonotype. In DNA form, the CDR3 reads TGTGCCAGCAGTGAAGGGGAGACCCAGTACTTC. The encoded protein is CASSEGETQYF. V usage is TRBV2 and J usage is TRBJ2-5; D remains ambiguous. The CDR3 is 11 amino acids. The V and J ends lost 1 base and 5 bases respectively, with 2 bases between them. CDR1 and CDR2 from the germline V gene are SNHLY and FYNNEI.

At least ten counts were recorded for this clonotype. V is TRBV6-1 and J is TRBJ2-1, with 7 bases fitting TRBD2. Trimming cost V 2 bases and J 4 bases; bases outside gene matches: 5. Germline CDR1 is MNHNS and CDR2 is SASEGT. There are 15 residues in the CDR3. The CDR3 is CASSESVGGYNEQFF. The CDR3 bases are TGTGCCAGCAGTGAATCCGTGGGGGGGTACAATGAGCAGTTCTTC.

The chain has TRBV5-1 and TRBJ2-7; 9 bases match TRBD2. CDR1 and CDR2 from the germline V gene are SGHRS and YFSETQ. V dropped 0 bases and J dropped 5; count of bases not matched to a gene: 12. The CDR3 is 17 residues long. The CDR3 reads CASSLGRGGTPTDEQYF. The CDR3 DNA sequence: TGCGCCAGCAGCTTGGGGCGGGGGGGTACCCCGACCGACGAGCAGTACTTC.

With regard to this clonotype: This may be a read error: a much more frequent sequence differs by one nucleotide. J is TRBJ2-2 and V is TRBV30; D gene unclear. V shed 4 bases and J shed 10 bases, with 16 bases lying between them. Germline V gives CDR1 GTSNPN, CDR2 SVGIG (reference sequence). This CDR3 contains 13 residues. Written as DNA, the CDR3 is TGTGCCTGGAATCAGGACCTCGGTAAGGAGCTGTTTTTT. Its translation is CAWNQDLGKELFF.

A remark on this clonotype: One junction end does not reproduce the germline sequence, and a read error may be involved. The V gene is TRBV5-1, the J gene TRBJ2-5; D gene unclear. Germline-derived CDR1 and CDR2 are SGHRS and YFSETQ. The length of the CDR3 is 11 residues. The CDR3 reads CASSSGEAQYF. The CDR3 DNA follows: TGCGCCAGCAGCTCCGGAGAGGCCCAGTACTTC. Variable domain in full (rest from reference TRBV5-1 and TRBJ2-5): KAGVTQTPRYLIKTRGQQVTLSCSPISGHRSVSWYQQTPGQGLQFLFEYFSETQRNKGNFPGRFSGRQFSNSRSEMNVSTLELGDSALYLCASSSGEAQYFGPGTRLLVL.

This clonotype was seen many times. The chain couples TRBV27 to TRBJ1-2; D is possibly TRBD1 (5 bases). The CDR3 is 15 amino acids. The V end lost 5 bases, the J end lost 6 bases, and 19 bases lay between the germline ends. The germline V gene encodes CDR1 MNHEY and CDR2 SMNVEV (reference sequence). The CDR3 nucleotides are TGTGCCAGCAGTCCCGGGACGCTCTCAACCGATGGCTACACCTTC. Encoded protein: CASSPGTLSTDGYTF.

This clonotype was seen at least ten times. V is TRBV11-2 and J is TRBJ2-7, with a possible D match to TRBD2 (5 bases). CDR1 is SGHAT and CDR2 is FQNNGV in the germline V gene. The V and J ends lost 5 bases and 6 bases respectively, with 17 bases between them. The CDR3 loop spans 14 amino acids. The CDR3 loop is CASSILGVAGEQYF. The CDR3, as DNA: TGTGCCAGCAGCATCCTTGGGGTTGCGGGCGAGCAGTACTTC. The full variable domain, with the rest looked up from reference TRBV11-2 and TRBJ2-7, is EAGVAQSPRYKIIEKRQSVAFWCNPISGHATLYWYQQILGQGPKLLIQFQNNGVVDDSQLPKDRFSAERLKGVDSTLKIQPAKLEDSAVYLCASSILGVAGEQYFGPGTRLTVT.

This clonotype was seen more than once but under ten times. The chain recombines TRBV6-5 with TRBJ2-2; D is uncertain. CDR1 and CDR2 (germline): MNHEY, SVGAGI. This CDR3 region has 14 residues. V shed 0 bases and J shed 4 bases, with 6 bases lying between them. In nucleotides, the CDR3 is TGTGCCAGCAGTTACTCCGGTTCCACCGGGGAGCTGTTTTTT. The encoded protein is CASSYSGSTGELFF.

The chain uses TRBV9 and TRBJ2-5; weak D call: TRBD2 (6 bases). V gave up 0 bases and J gave up 4 bases, with 10 bases separating them. The germline gives CDR1 SGDLS, CDR2 YYNGEE. There are 14 residues in the CDR3. CDR3 sequence (DNA): TGTGCCAGCAGCGTAGAGGCGGGAAGAGAGACCCAGTACTTC. Its protein product is CASSVEAGRETQYF.

V and J are TRBV5-1 and TRBJ1-1; TRBD1 aligns across 12 bases. Germline V gives CDR1 SGHRS, CDR2 YFSETQ. V lost 6 bases to trimming and J lost 3 bases; unmatched junction nucleotides: 9. There are 16 residues in the CDR3. The CDR3: CASNPRGQGADTEAFF. The DNA of the CDR3 is TGCGCCAGCAACCCCCGGGGACAGGGGGCGGACACTGAAGCTTTCTTT.

The sample holds many counts of this clonotype. The J gene is TRBJ2-2, the V gene TRBV11-3; no reliable D call. This CDR3 has 13 residues. In germline, CDR1 is SGHNT, CDR2 YENEEA. V was trimmed by 5 bases and J by 1 base, leaving 5 bases between them. This chain's CDR3 is CASSAENTGELFF. CDR3 DNA: TGTGCCAGCAGCGCCGAGAACACCGGGGAGCTGTTTTTT.

This clonotype was observed many times. In DNA, the CDR3 is TGTGCCAGCAGCTTAGTAAACAGGTTGGAGACCCAGTACTTC. Its translation is CASSLVNRLETQYF. This rearrangement joins TRBV11-2 to TRBJ2-5, with D tentatively TRBD1 (5 bases). From germline, CDR1 is SGHAT and CDR2 FQNNGV. CDR3 size: 14 residues. Trimming took off 1 base at V and 5 bases at J, with 11 bases between the two ends. Full variable domain (remainder filled in from reference TRBV11-2 and TRBJ2-5): EAGVAQSPRYKIIEKRQSVAFWCNPISGHATLYWYQQILGQGPKLLIQFQNNGVVDDSQLPKDRFSAERLKGVDSTLKIQPAKLEDSAVYLCASSLVNRLETQYFGPGTRLLVL.

This clonotype was observed at least ten times. V and J are TRBV20-1 and TRBJ2-3; TRBD2 aligns across 9 bases. The CDR3 length is 16 residues. The V gene end was trimmed by 4 bases and the J gene end by 0 bases; junction bases not matched to a gene: 8. Germline V gene data show CDR1 as DFQATT and CDR2 as SNEGSKA (reference sequence). The CDR3: CSATRAGGSSTDTQYF. CDR3 coding DNA: TGCAGTGCTACCCGAGCGGGAGGATCTAGCACAGATACGCAGTATTTT.

The CDR3, as DNA: TGTGCCAGCAGTTACCTTGGGCCCGAGCAGTACTTC. This gives the protein CASSYLGPEQYF. The chain uses TRBV6-2 or TRBV6-3 and TRBJ2-7; D is undetermined. This CDR3 region has 12 residues. V was pared by 2 bases and J by 6 bases, with 8 bases between. Germline V gene sequence: CDR1 MNHEY, CDR2 SVGEGT.

The genes are TRBV12-3 or TRBV12-4 and TRBJ2-7; 10 bases map to TRBD2. The CDR3 has 14 amino acids. The J segment lost 7 bases and the V segment lost 0 bases, leaving 3 bases of the junction unmatched. The CDR3 bases are TGTGCCAGCAGTTTAGCAGCGGGAGGGCGGGAGCAGTACTTC. Encoded protein: CASSLAAGGREQYF.

The chain employs TRBV20-1 and TRBJ2-2; maybe TRBD2 (6 bases). The CDR3 sequence is 14 residues long. CDR1 and CDR2 (germline): DFQATT, SNEGSKA (reference sequence). The V gene lost 1 base and the J gene lost 3 bases, with 9 bases spanning the gap. The CDR3 protein is CSARGTTYTGELFF. In nucleotides, the CDR3 is TGCAGTGCTAGAGGGACTACCTACACCGGGGAGCTGTTTTTT.

The V and J genes are TRBV28 and TRBJ1-4; 8 bases are shared with TRBD1. The CDR3 covers 13 residues. V lost 1 base to trimming and J lost 11 bases; unmatched junction nucleotides: 3. Germline V gene lookup returns CDR1 MDHEN and CDR2 SYDVKM. In nucleotides, the CDR3 is TGTGCCAGCAGTTTATCAGGGGGCGGGAAACTGTTTTTT. It is translated as CASSLSGGGKLFF.